This entry lists 15 T cell receptor beta chains sequenced from one sample in a study of Ad26.COV2.S vaccination and SARS-CoV-2 variants. Treatment noted: some 20 received Ad26.COV2.S at low or high dose, single or two shots; 5 received placebo; per-sample allocation not given. At day 63 after the first vaccine or placebo injection, samples were drawn. Assay used: immunoSEQ multiplex PCR; TCRdb lists only in-frame clones, some missing. This table has over 200,000 clones, around 87% appearing once. This specimen was peripheral blood, taken in a trial of Ad26.COV2.S vaccine versus placebo. These receptors were taken from a person aged 18-65 years who received the Ad26.COV2.S COVID-19 vaccine or a placebo.

The chain employs TRBV6-4 and TRBJ1-6; D perhaps matches TRBD1 (5 bases). Germline V lookup: CDR1 MRHNA, CDR2 SNTAGT. CDR3 length: 14 residues. V lost 6 bases and J lost 7, with 13 bases in between. As DNA, the CDR3 is TGTGCCAGCAGCGCCGGGGGTGGGAATTCACCCCTCCACTTT. Its translation is CASSAGGGNSPLHF.

The chain combines TRBV30 with TRBJ2-5; D is unclear. The V gene lost 4 bases and the J gene lost 4 bases, with 7 bases spanning the gap. The CDR3 length is 11 residues. Germline V gene sequence: CDR1 GTSNPN, CDR2 SVGIG (reference sequence). The CDR3 coding sequence is TGTGCCTGGACTTTTGGAGAGACCCAGTACTTC. The encoded protein is CAWTFGETQYF.

The rearrangement links TRBV2 to TRBJ2-7, with TRBD2 matching 9 bases. V trimming: 2 bases; J trimming: 12 bases; junction bases outside the gene matches: 8. CDR3 length equals 13 residues. CDR1 SNHLY and CDR2 FYNNEI come from the germline V gene. As DNA, the CDR3 is TGTGCCAGCAGTGAATTGTTTGGCGGGAGGGGGTACTTC. Residues: CASSELFGGRGYF.

This chain joins TRBV28 and TRBJ2-7, with 7 bases fitting TRBD1. The CDR3 consists of 13 residues. V was pared by 3 bases and J by 3 bases, with 2 bases of the junction left unmatched. In germline, CDR1 is MDHEN, CDR2 SYDVKM. The CDR3 DNA is TGTGCCAGCAGTTTTGCAGGGGGCTACGAGCAGTACTTC. Translation gives CASSFAGGYEQYF.

This clone was recorded only once. J is TRBJ1-1 and V is TRBV19; no reliable D call. The CDR3 is 12 residues long. Trimming cost V 4 bases and J 0 bases, with 3 bases left between them. Germline CDR1 reads LNHDA; CDR2 reads SQIVND (reference sequence). The CDR3 sequence is CASSRLNTEAFF. As DNA, the CDR3 is TGTGCCAGTAGTAGACTGAACACTGAAGCTTTCTTT. Filled out from reference TRBV19 and TRBJ1-1, the complete variable domain reads DGGITQSPKYLFRKEGQNVTLSCEQNLNHDAMYWYRQDPGQGLRLIYYSQIVNDFQKGDIAEGYSVSREKKESFPLTVTSAQKNPTAFYLCASSRLNTEAFFGQGTRLTVV.

CDR3 in DNA: TGTGCCATCAGACGGACAGAGCCCTACGAGCAGTACTTC. Amino acid sequence: CAIRRTEPYEQYF. The chain recombines TRBV10-3 with TRBJ2-7; maybe TRBD1 (6 bases). Germline V gene sequence: CDR1 ENHRY, CDR2 SYGVKD. Trimming left V 6 bases short and J 2 bases short, with 11 bases between. The CDR3 sequence is 13 residues long.

The rearrangement uses TRBV7-3 and TRBJ1-2, with 7 bases lining up with TRBD1. V lost 5 bases and J lost 5; bases outside the gene matches: 20. Germline CDR1 SGHTA, CDR2 FQGTGA. This CDR3 spans 18 amino acids. The CDR3 sequence: CASSLFDRDASFPYGYTF. In DNA, the CDR3 is TGTGCCAGCAGCCTCTTCGACAGGGACGCCTCTTTCCCTTATGGCTACACCTTC.

This clone was recorded a few times. The chain combines TRBV6-2 or TRBV6-3 with TRBJ1-5; D may be TRBD1 (5 bases). This CDR3 has 13 residues. Trimming left V 4 bases short and J 7 bases short, with 11 bases between. Germline V gives CDR1 MNHEY, CDR2 SVGEGT. As DNA, the CDR3 is TGTGCCAGCAGTTCGACAGATAGGCAGCCCCAGCATTTT. Translation: CASSSTDRQPQHF.

The genes are TRBV5-5 and TRBJ2-3; 8 nucleotides align to TRBD1. The CDR3 sequence is 16 residues long. The germline V gene encodes CDR1 SGHKS and CDR2 YYEKEE (reference sequence). V lost 4 bases and J lost 5; bases outside the gene matches: 12. CDR3 sequence: CASSGALTGARDTQYF. Here the CDR3 DNA reads TGTGCCAGCAGCGGGGCTCTGACAGGGGCGAGAGATACGCAGTATTTT.

This rearrangement joins TRBV15 to TRBJ2-7, with TRBD2 matching over 10 bases. Trimming removed 8 bases from V and 4 bases from J; junction bases left unmatched: 14. Germline CDR1 reads LNHNV; CDR2 reads YYDKDF (reference sequence). The CDR3 has 16 amino acids. CDR3 sequence: CATAAAGGLSGYEQYF. CDR3 DNA sequence: TGTGCCACCGCCGCAGCGGGGGGGCTTTCCGGATACGAGCAGTACTTC.

The J gene is TRBJ2-1, the V gene TRBV13; D not certain. V shed 2 bases and J shed 4 bases, with 15 bases lying between them. The CDR3 consists of 16 residues. Per the germline V gene, CDR1 is PRHDT and CDR2 is FYEKMQ (reference sequence). This CDR3 reads CASSLYGKRIYNEQFF. CDR3 nucleotide sequence: TGTGCCAGCAGCTTATACGGTAAAAGGATATACAATGAGCAGTTCTTC.

The chain couples TRBV7-3 to TRBJ2-3, with D possibly TRBD2 on 5 matching bases. V was cut by 1 base and J by 2 bases, with 16 bases left in between. Germline V CDR1 and CDR2: SGHTA, FQGTGA. The CDR3 is 17 residues long. This CDR3 reads CASSLNARAVTTDTQYF. CDR3 nucleotide sequence: TGTGCCAGCAGCTTAAATGCGCGGGCCGTCACCACAGATACGCAGTATTTT.

The gene calls are TRBV6-2 or TRBV6-3 and TRBJ2-3; 8 bases match TRBD1. Per germline, CDR1 MNHEY and CDR2 SVGEGT. Losses at the gene ends were 5 bases for V and 1 base for J; bases not matched to a gene: 8. The CDR3 is made up of 16 amino acids. The CDR3 is CASSPDRGRGTDTQYF. The CDR3 DNA sequence: TGTGCCAGCAGTCCCGACAGGGGCCGGGGCACAGATACGCAGTATTTT.

The chain joins TRBV5-1 to TRBJ2-4; 10 bases are a match to TRBD1. Looked up from germline, CDR1 is SGHRS and CDR2 is YFSETQ. The CDR3 covers 18 residues. V shed 1 base, J shed 0 bases, and the junction held 7 bases outside the gene matches. In DNA form, the CDR3 reads TGCGCCAGCAGCTTGACCGGGACAGGGGTGGAAGCCAAAAACATTCAGTACTTC. Encoded protein: CASSLTGTGVEAKNIQYF. The variable domain in full, completed from reference TRBV5-1 and TRBJ2-4, reads KAGVTQTPRYLIKTRGQQVTLSCSPISGHRSVSWYQQTPGQGLQFLFEYFSETQRNKGNFPGRFSGRQFSNSRSEMNVSTLELGDSALYLCASSLTGTGVEAKNIQYFGAGTRLSVL.

This chain connects TRBV7-9 to TRBJ2-2, with D tentatively TRBD1 (5 bases). The length of the CDR3 is 17 residues. Germline V lookup: CDR1 SEHNR, CDR2 FQNEAQ (reference sequence). V dropped 3 bases and J dropped 4 bases, with 18 bases sitting between them. The CDR3 here is CASSLPPREVVTGELFF. As DNA, the CDR3 is TGTGCCAGCAGCTTGCCCCCCAGGGAAGTCGTCACCGGGGAGCTGTTTTTT.